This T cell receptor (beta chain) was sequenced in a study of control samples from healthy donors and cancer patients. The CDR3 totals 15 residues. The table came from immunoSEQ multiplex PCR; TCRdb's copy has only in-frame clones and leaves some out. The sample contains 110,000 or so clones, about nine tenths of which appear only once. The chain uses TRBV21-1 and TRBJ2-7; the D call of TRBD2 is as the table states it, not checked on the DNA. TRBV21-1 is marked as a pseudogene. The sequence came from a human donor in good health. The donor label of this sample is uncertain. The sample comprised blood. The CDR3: CASSKARRVAYEQYF. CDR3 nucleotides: TGTGCCAGCAGCAAAGCGCGGAGGGTCGCCTACGAGCAGTACTTC.